This T cell receptor beta chain is drawn from a study of Graves' ophthalmopathy and Graves' hyperthyroidism. Across the whole study: Ahead of any treatment, peripheral blood was obtained at the initial diagnosis.

Comments on this clonotype: Its matching antigen is unknown. One base away lies a much larger clone, so this may be a sequencing read error.

Study conclusions and caveats: With approximately 90% sensitivity and approximately 79% specificity, a 13-signature model separated ophthalmopathy from stable hyperthyroidism.

CDR1 is MNHNS and CDR2 is SASEGT in the germline V gene. Trimming stripped 0 bases from V and 4 bases from J, with 4 bases between. The CDR3 has 13 residues. As the template, RNA transcripts were used to amplify TCR beta CDR3 regions. First-round RT-PCR employed HTBI primers, with a second-round multiplex PCR after it. Using its own MiXCR run on the multiplex PCR reads, TCRdb lists one record per CDR3 protein. Found here are 680,000 or so distinct CDR3 sequences, 22% of them singletons; the top ten hold about 6.6%. This receptor was obtained from a woman between 18 and 29 years old with stable Graves' hyperthyroidism. Some clones in this sample may be carry-over from other donors' samples. This chain uses TRBV6-1 with TRBJ1-5; D gene unclear. The sample was peripheral blood. In nucleotides, the CDR3 is TGTGCCAGCAGTGAAGCGAGGAATCAGCCCCAGCATTTT. Translating it yields CASSEARNQPQHF.